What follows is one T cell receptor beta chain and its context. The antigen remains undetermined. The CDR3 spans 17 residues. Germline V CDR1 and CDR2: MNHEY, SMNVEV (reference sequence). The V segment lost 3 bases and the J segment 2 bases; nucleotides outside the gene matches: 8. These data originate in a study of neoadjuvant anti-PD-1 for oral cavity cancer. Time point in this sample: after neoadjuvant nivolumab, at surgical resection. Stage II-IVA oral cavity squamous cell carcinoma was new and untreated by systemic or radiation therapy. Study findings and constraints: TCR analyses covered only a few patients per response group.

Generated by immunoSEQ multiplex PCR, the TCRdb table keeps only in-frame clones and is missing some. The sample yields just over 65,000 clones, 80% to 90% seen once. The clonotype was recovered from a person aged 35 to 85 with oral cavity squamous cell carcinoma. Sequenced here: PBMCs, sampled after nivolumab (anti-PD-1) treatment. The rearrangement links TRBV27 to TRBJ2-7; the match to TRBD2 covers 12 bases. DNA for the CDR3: TGTGCCAGCAGTTTTCTGACTAGCGGGAGCTCCCCCTACGAGCAGTACTTC. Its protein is CASSFLTSGSSPYEQYF.